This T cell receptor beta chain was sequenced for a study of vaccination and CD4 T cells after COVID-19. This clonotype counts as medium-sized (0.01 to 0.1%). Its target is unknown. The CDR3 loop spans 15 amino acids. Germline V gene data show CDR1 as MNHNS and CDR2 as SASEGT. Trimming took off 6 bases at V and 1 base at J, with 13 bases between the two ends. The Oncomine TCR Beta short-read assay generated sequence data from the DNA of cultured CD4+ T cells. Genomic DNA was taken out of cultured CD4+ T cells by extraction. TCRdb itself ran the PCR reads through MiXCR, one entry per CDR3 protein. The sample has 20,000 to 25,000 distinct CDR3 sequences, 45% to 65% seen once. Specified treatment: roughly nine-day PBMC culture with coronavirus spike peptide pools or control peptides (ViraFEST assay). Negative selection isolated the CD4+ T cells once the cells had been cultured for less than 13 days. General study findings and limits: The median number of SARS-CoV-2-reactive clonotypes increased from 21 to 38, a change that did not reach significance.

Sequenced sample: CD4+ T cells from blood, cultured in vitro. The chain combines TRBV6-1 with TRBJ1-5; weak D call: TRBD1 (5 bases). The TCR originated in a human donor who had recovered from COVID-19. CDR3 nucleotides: TGTGCCAGCAGACTCTTGGCAGGGAGCAATCAGCCCCAGCATTTT. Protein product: CASRLLAGSNQPQHF.